This T cell receptor (beta chain) was captured in a study of blood T cell repertoires in COVID-19. Study-level information: The United States, Italy and Spain were the sources of the acute and convalescent COVID-19 samples. PBMCs, B-cell-depleted T cells, or T cells provided the cDNA or gDNA that made up the material.

A Seattle source enrolled patients during active infection and followed them longitudinally. The V gene end was trimmed by 0 bases and the J gene end by 7 bases; junction bases not matched to a gene: 8. CDR3 length: 16 residues. Germline assignment: CDR1 SGDLS and CDR2 YYNGEE. In the authors' methods: The assay estimated nucleated cells by amplifying reference gene primers. Assay used: immunoSEQ multiplex PCR; TCRdb lists only in-frame clones, some missing. The D gene and trimming were derived from the DNA, and the V and J assignments and clone size from that table. There are about 130,000 clones in the sample; roughly 91% occur only once, and more than 3.5% lies in the top ten.

The TCR sequence derives from a man aged 55 to 70 with COVID-19, enrolled during active disease. The chain links TRBV9 to TRBJ2-1; 9 nucleotides match TRBD2. Material: peripheral blood. In DNA, the CDR3 is TGTGCCAGCAGCGTAGCGTGGCTAGCGGGGAGGAATGAGCAGTTCTTC. Protein: CASSVAWLAGRNEQFF.